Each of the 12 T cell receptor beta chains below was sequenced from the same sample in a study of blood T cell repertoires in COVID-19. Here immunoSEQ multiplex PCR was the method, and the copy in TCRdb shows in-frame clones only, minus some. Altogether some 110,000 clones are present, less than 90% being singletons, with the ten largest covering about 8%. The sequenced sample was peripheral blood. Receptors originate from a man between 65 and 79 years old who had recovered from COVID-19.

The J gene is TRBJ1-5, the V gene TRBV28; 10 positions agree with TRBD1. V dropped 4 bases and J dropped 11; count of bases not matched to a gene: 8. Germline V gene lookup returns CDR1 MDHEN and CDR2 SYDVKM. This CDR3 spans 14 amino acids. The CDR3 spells CASSSGTGDLAQHF. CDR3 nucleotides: TGTGCCAGCAGTTCTGGGACAGGGGACTTGGCCCAGCATTTT.

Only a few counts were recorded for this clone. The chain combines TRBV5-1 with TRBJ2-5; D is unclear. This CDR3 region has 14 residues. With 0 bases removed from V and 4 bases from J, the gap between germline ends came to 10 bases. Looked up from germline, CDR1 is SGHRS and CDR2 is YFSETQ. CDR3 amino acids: CASSLAALGETQYF. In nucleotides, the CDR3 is TGCGCCAGCAGCTTGGCCGCACTCGGAGAGACCCAGTACTTC.

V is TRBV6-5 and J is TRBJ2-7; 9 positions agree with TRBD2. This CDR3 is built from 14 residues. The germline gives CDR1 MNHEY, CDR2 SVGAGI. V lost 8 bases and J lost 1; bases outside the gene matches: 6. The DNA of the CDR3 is TGTGCCAGCCGCCGACTAGCGGAGTCCTACGAGCAGTACTTC. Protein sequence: CASRRLAESYEQYF.

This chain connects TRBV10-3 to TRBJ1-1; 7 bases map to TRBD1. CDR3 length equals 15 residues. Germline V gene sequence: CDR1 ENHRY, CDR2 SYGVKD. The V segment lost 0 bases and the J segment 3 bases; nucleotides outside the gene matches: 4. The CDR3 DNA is TGTGCCATCAGTGAGTCAGGCAGGGGGTACACTGAAGCTTTCTTT. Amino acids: CAISESGRGYTEAFF.

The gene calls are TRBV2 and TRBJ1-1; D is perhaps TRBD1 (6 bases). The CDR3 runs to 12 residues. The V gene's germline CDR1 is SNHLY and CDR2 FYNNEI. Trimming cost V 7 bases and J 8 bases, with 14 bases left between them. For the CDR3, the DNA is TGTGCCAGCACCGGACAGCCCACAGAAGCTTTCTTT. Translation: CASTGQPTEAFF.

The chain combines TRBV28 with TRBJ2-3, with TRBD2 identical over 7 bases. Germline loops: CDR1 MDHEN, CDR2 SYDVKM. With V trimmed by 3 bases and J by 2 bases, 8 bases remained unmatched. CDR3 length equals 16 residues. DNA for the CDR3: TGTGCCAGCAGTTTTCGTAGACTAGCCAACACAGATACGCAGTATTTT. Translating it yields CASSFRRLANTDTQYF.

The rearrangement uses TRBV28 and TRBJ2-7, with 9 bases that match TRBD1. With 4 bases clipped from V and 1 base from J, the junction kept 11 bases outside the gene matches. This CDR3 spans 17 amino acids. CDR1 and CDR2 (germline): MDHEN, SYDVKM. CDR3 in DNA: TGTGCCAGCAGTTATCCGGGACAGGGACCTTCGTCCTACGAGCAGTACTTC. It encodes CASSYPGQGPSSYEQYF.

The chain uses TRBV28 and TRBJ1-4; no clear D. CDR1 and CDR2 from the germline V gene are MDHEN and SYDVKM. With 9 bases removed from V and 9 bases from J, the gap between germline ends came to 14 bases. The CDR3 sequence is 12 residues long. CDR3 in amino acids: CASSEAWKKLFF. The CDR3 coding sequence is TGTGCCAGTTCGGAGGCATGGAAAAAACTGTTTTTT.

CDR3 loop: CASSSRTGDVDTQYF. CDR3 coding DNA: TGTGCCAGCAGCTCCCGGACAGGGGATGTGGATACGCAGTATTTT. V is TRBV9 and J is TRBJ2-3; 9 nucleotides agree with TRBD1. CDR1 and CDR2 (germline): SGDLS, YYNGEE. This CDR3 is 15 amino acids long. V was clipped by 4 bases and J by 6 bases; unmatched bases: 9. Combining the CDR3 with reference TRBV9 and TRBJ2-3 gives the whole variable domain DSGVTQTPKHLITATGQRVTLRCSPRSGDLSVYWYQQSLDQGLQFLIQYYNGEERAKGNILERFSAQQFPDLHSELNLSSLELGDSALYFCASSSRTGDVDTQYFGPGTRLTVL.

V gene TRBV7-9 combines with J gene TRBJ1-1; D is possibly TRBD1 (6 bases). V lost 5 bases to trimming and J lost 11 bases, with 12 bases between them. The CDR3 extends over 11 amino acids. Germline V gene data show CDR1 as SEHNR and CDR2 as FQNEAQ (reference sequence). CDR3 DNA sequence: TGTGCCAGCAGCACAGGGTTGGGGGCTTTCTTT. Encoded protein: CASSTGLGAFF. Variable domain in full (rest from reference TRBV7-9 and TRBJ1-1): DTGVSQNPRHKITKRGQNVTFRCDPISEHNRLYWYRQTLGQGPEFLTYFQNEAQLEKSRLLSDRFSAERPKGSFSTLEIQRTEQGDSAMYLCASSTGLGAFFGQGTRLTVV.

The CDR3 spells CASSDDRGAMNTEAFF. The DNA of the CDR3 is TGTGCCAGCAGTGATGACAGGGGGGCCATGAACACTGAAGCTTTCTTT. V is TRBV6-1 and J is TRBJ1-1, with TRBD1 identical over 9 bases. V lost 3 bases, J lost 0 bases, and 5 bases stayed unmatched. Germline CDR1 and CDR2: MNHNS and SASEGT. This CDR3 is built from 16 residues.

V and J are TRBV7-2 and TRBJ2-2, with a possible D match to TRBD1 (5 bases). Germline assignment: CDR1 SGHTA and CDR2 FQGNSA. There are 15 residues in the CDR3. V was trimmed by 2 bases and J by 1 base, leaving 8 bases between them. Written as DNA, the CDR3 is TGTGCCAGCAGCTTACTTACAGGGAACACCGGGGAGCTGTTTTTT. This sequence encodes CASSLLTGNTGELFF. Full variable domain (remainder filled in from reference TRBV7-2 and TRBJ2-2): GAGVSQSPSNKVTEKGKDVELRCDPISGHTALYWYRQSLGQGLEFLIYFQGNSAPDKSGLPSDRFSAERTGGSVSTLTIQRTQQEDSAVYLCASSLLTGNTGELFFGEGSRLTVL.